This T cell receptor beta chain was sequenced during a study of blood T cell repertoires in COVID-19. Study-level information: Some COVID-19 samples were acute and others convalescent; all came from the United States, Italy and Spain. Sources were T cells, B-cell-depleted T cells, or PBMCs; the material itself was cDNA or gDNA.

TCRdb's copy holds only in-frame clones and misses some; the assay was immunoSEQ multiplex PCR. The sample yields about 160,000 clones, about 85% seen once. Unmatched junction bases numbered 14, after V lost 2 bases and J lost 5 bases. The CDR3 is 18 residues long. CDR1 and CDR2 from the germline V gene are KGHSH and LQKENI. The chain uses TRBV18 and TRBJ2-5, with TRBD1 identical over 10 bases. Sequencing was performed on peripheral blood. This sequence originates from an elderly man with COVID-19, enrolled during active disease. The CDR3 DNA reads TGTGCCAGCTCACCAGACAGACAGGGGGCGACCTCGGTGGAGACCCAGTACTTC. This encodes CASSPDRQGATSVETQYF.